This T cell receptor beta chain stems from a study of glioma-infiltrating T cells. Broader study findings: Tissue-blood divergence was below expectation in non-neoplastic patients, above in gliomas.

CDR1 MNHEY and CDR2 SMNVEV come from the germline V gene (reference sequence). CDR3 length: 16 residues. V was pared by 2 bases and J by 1 base, with 12 bases between. This clonotype was recorded at least ten times. Its specificity is not known. Amplification of TCR alpha and beta CDR3 regions from RNA used iRepertoire nested multiplex PCR. Via MiXCR, TCRdb re-called the multiplex PCR reads, giving one row per CDR3 protein. The data hold around 170,000 distinct CDR3 sequences, with 43% observed a single time. This chain uses TRBV27 with TRBJ2-1, with a weak D call TRBD2 (6 bases). The TCR sequence derives from a human donor with low-grade glioma or glioblastoma, undergoing nonglioma brain surgery, or in good health (not recorded which). Input material: glioma tissue, nonneoplastic brain tissue, or PBMCs (not recorded which). Here the CDR3 reads CASSLLTGASYNEQFF. The CDR3 region has the DNA TGTGCCAGCAGTTTACTAACGGGAGCTTCCTACAATGAGCAGTTCTTC.